Shown below are 8 T cell receptor beta chains from a single sample sequenced in a study of blood T cell repertoires in COVID-19. Some clones are missing from TCRdb's copy, which holds only in-frame ones; the method was immunoSEQ multiplex PCR. This table holds 75,000 or so clones, around four fifths found once. Sequencing used peripheral blood. Receptors were obtained from a woman of 80 years or more with acute or convalescent COVID-19.

The chain uses TRBV5-1 and TRBJ2-1, with D perhaps matching TRBD1 (5 bases). Trimming removed 5 bases from V and 0 bases from J, with 12 bases in between. Germline assignment: CDR1 SGHRS and CDR2 YFSETQ. The CDR3 spans 15 residues. In nucleotides, the CDR3 is TGCGCCAGCAGAATGACCGACAGCTCCTACAATGAGCAGTTCTTC. Protein product: CASRMTDSSYNEQFF.

This clone came up a few times. V gene TRBV30 combines with J gene TRBJ1-5; no definite D call. Germline V gene data show CDR1 as GTSNPN and CDR2 as SVGIG (reference sequence). CDR3 length: 16 residues. V lost 5 bases to trimming and J lost 2 bases, with 19 bases between them. The CDR3, as DNA: TGTGCCTGGGCCCCCCTGGGCGGGCTCCGCAATCAGCCCCAGCATTTT. Protein: CAWAPLGGLRNQPQHF.

The J gene is TRBJ1-2, the V gene TRBV6-5; 7 nucleotides match TRBD1. This CDR3 is built from 14 residues. Germline CDR1 and CDR2: MNHEY and SVGAGI. Trimming removed 8 bases from V and 4 bases from J; junction bases left unmatched: 10. The CDR3: CASGQGQGVYGYTF. CDR3 nucleotide sequence: TGTGCCAGCGGGCAGGGGCAGGGGGTCTATGGCTACACCTTC.

The genes are TRBV9 and TRBJ2-2; 8 nucleotides align to TRBD1. The CDR3 sequence is 16 residues long. The junction had 7 bases not matched to a gene; V was cut back by 2 bases and J by 4 bases. Germline CDR1 is SGDLS and CDR2 is YYNGEE. CDR3 region: CASSVGGQVRTGELFF. The DNA for the CDR3 is TGTGCCAGCAGCGTCGGGGGACAGGTACGCACCGGGGAGCTGTTTTTT. The complete variable domain, with remaining parts taken from reference TRBV9 and TRBJ2-2, reads DSGVTQTPKHLITATGQRVTLRCSPRSGDLSVYWYQQSLDQGLQFLIQYYNGEERAKGNILERFSAQQFPDLHSELNLSSLELGDSALYFCASSVGGQVRTGELFFGEGSRLTVL.

About this clone: The same CDR3 is also encoded by other DNA sequences in this sample. The CDR3 coding sequence is TGTGCCAGCAGCTTAGGGGCTGGGGAGCAGTACTTC. Protein product: CASSLGAGEQYF. The chain has TRBV11-2 and TRBJ2-7; D remains unclear. The germline gives CDR1 SGHAT, CDR2 FQNNGV. The V end was cut by 1 base, the J end by 7 bases, with 8 bases between. There are 12 residues in the CDR3.

V and J are TRBV11-3 and TRBJ2-1, with TRBD2 matching 8 bases. The ends lost 5 bases at V and 5 bases at J; junction bases unmatched: 11. Germline V gene lookup returns CDR1 SGHNT and CDR2 YENEEA. This CDR3 contains 16 residues. In nucleotides, the CDR3 is TGTGCCAGCAGCCCTCAGATAGCGGGGAACAACAATGAGCAGTTCTTC. Translating gives CASSPQIAGNNNEQFF. Together with reference TRBV11-3 and TRBJ2-1, the CDR3 gives the full variable domain: EAGVVQSPRYKIIEKKQPVAFWCNPISGHNTLYWYLQNLGQGPELLIRYENEEAVDDSQLPKDRFSAERLKGVDSTLKIQPAELGDSAVYLCASSPQIAGNNNEQFFGPGTRLTVL.

This clone came up once. The V and J genes are TRBV6-1 and TRBJ1-5; weak D call: TRBD1 (5 bases). The CDR3 contains 13 residues. The V and J ends lost 6 bases and 0 bases respectively, with 6 bases between them. CDR1 is MNHNS, CDR2 SASEGT, per germline. CDR3 in DNA: TGTGCCAGCAGCCAGGGTAGCAATCAGCCCCAGCATTTT. Translation: CASSQGSNQPQHF.

This chain uses TRBV3-1 (or the pseudogene TRBV3-2) with TRBJ2-1; 9 nucleotides agree with TRBD2. This CDR3 is built from 15 residues. V gave up 2 bases and J gave up 3 bases; unmatched junction bases: 2. The germline CDR1 and CDR2 sequences are LGHDT and YNNKEL (reference sequence). In nucleotides, the CDR3 is TGTGCCAGCAGCCAACTAGCGGGGCGCTACAATGAGCAGTTCTTC. Residues: CASSQLAGRYNEQFF.